This T cell receptor beta chain was captured in a study of sequential checkpoint blockade in melanoma. Study overall: DNA from 91 pretreatment tumor samples underwent TCRβ immunosequencing. Matched biopsies came pretreatment and at week 13 for about two dozen patients. General study points: Pretreatment TIL clonality tracked with response in the nivolumab-first arm.

Using immunoSEQ multiplex PCR, the repertoire was profiled, and TCRdb retains in-frame clones only, with some absent. Of roughly 3,400 clones listed, roughly 24% are singletons. Stated treatment: randomized to nivolumab then ipilimumab (arm A) or the reverse (arm B). None of the patients previously received DNA-damaging chemotherapy. In the case of this clone: Its antigen is not known.

This specimen was tumor tissue (inferred from file names), taken from a patient given nivolumab and ipilimumab in sequence. The receptor's source is a human donor with melanoma.

The DNA of the CDR3 is TGTGCCAGCTCACCGGGGAGGACAGACGAAAACATTCAGTACTTC. Protein product: CASSPGRTDENIQYF. The V call is TRBV18, the J call TRBJ2-4; perhaps D is TRBD1 or TRBD2 (6 bases each). V gave up 3 bases and J gave up 5 bases, with 14 bases separating them. Germline V lookup: CDR1 KGHSH, CDR2 LQKENI. The length of the CDR3 is 15 residues. Based on the CDR3 plus reference TRBV18 and TRBJ2-4, the full variable domain is NAGVMQNPRHLVRRRGQEARLRCSPMKGHSHVYWYRQLPEEGLKFMVYLQKENIIDESGMPKERFSAEFPKEGPSILRIQQVVRGDSAAYFCASSPGRTDENIQYFGAGTRLSVL.